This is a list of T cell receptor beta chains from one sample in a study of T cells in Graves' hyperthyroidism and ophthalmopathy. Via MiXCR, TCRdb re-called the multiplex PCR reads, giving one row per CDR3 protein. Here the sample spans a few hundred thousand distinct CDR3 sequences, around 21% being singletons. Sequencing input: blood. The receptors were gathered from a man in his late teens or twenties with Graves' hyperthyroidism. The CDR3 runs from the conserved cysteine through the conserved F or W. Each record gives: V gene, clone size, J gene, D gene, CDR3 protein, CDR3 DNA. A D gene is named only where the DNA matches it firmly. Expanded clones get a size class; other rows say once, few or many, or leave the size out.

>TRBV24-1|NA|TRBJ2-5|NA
CATSERAAQETQYF
TGTGCCACCAGTGAGCGGGCCGCCCAAGAGACCCAGTACTTC
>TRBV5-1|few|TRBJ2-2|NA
CASSLDGRGTGELFF
TGCGCCAGCAGCTTGGATGGCAGGGGTACCGGGGAGCTGTTTTTT
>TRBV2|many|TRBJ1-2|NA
CASTTVRGNYGYTF
TGTGCCAGCACAACCGTCCGCGGCAACTATGGCTACACCTTC
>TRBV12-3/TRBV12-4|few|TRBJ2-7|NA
CASTKTGQEQYF
TGTGCCAGCACCAAGACCGGACAGGAGCAGTACTTC
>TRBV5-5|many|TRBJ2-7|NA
CASSRGPLDYEQYF
TGTGCCAGCAGTCGGGGGCCTTTGGACTACGAGCAGTACTTC
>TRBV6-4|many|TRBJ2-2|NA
CASSDSTSPGELFF
TGTGCCAGCAGTGACTCGACGTCTCCCGGGGAGCTGTTTTTT
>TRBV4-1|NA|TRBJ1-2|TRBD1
CASSPPGTARGYTF
TGCGCCAGCAGCCCCCCCGGGACAGCCCGTGGCTACACCTTC
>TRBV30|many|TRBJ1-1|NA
CAWSVGINTEAFF
TGTGCCTGGAGTGTCGGGATAAACACTGAAGCTTTCTTT
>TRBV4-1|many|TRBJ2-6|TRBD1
CASSQLGTGSLRANVLTF
TGCGCCAGCAGCCAGCTCGGGACAGGGTCTCTGAGGGCCAACGTCCTGACTTTC
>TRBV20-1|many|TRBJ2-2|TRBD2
CSALASGTGELFF
TGCAGTGCTCTTGCTAGCGGCACCGGGGAGCTGTTTTTT
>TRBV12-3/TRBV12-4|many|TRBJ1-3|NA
CASTGRSGNTIYF
TGTGCCAGCACCGGCAGGTCTGGAAACACCATATATTTT
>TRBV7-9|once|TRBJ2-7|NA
CASNQPGTTSEQYF
TGTGCCAGCAACCAACCCGGGACCACTTCAGAGCAGTACTTC
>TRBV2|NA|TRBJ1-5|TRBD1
CASRGTGFQPQHF
TGTGCCAGCAGGGGGACAGGGTTTCAGCCCCAGCATTTT
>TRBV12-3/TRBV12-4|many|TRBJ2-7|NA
CASSPGGASVEQYF
TGTGCCAGCAGTCCCGGTGGGGCTTCCGTAGAGCAGTACTTC
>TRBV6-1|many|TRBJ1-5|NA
CASSEAGGRNQPQHF
TGTGCCAGCAGTGAAGCGGGCGGACGAAATCAGCCCCAGCATTTT
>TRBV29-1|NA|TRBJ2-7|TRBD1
CSVRGTGPTYEQYF
TGCAGCGTGAGGGGGACAGGGCCTACCTACGAGCAGTACTTC
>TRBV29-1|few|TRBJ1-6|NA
CSGGGLHSPLHF
TGCAGCGGCGGGGGCCTCCATTCACCCCTCCACTTT
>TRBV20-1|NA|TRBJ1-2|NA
CSARREFKGYTF
TGCAGTGCTAGAAGGGAGTTCAAAGGCTACACCTTC
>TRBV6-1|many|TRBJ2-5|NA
CASCPGLVETQYF
TGTGCCAGTTGCCCAGGGCTGGTGGAGACCCAGTACTTC
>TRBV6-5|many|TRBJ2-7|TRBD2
CASSSPTGGGGYEQYF
TGTGCCAGCAGTTCCCCGACGGGGGGGGGAGGCTACGAGCAGTACTTC
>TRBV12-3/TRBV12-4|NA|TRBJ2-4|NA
CASSFWQLAKNIQYF
TGTGCCAGCAGTTTTTGGCAGCTAGCCAAAAACATTCAGTACTTC
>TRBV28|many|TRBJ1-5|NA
CASSLGANNQPQHF
TGTGCCAGCAGTTTAGGGGCGAACAATCAGCCCCAGCATTTT
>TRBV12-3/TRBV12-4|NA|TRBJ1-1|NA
CASSPEGEAFF
TGTGCCAGCAGTCCCGAGGGTGAAGCTTTCTTT
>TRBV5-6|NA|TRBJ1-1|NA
CASSSLPRSTEAFF
TGTGCCAGCAGCTCCCTGCCCCGGAGCACTGAAGCTTTCTTT
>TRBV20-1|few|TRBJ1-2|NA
CSARVGGLGYGYTF
TGCAGTGCTAGAGTCGGGGGGCTCGGCTATGGCTACACCTTC
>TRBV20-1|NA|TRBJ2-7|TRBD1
CSATGTGDLYEQYF
TGCAGTGCAACGGGGACAGGGGATTTGTACGAGCAGTACTTC
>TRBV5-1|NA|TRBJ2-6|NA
CASSLGNFSGANVLTF
TGCGCCAGCAGCTTGGGGAACTTCTCTGGGGCCAACGTCCTGACTTTC
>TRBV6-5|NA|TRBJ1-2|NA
CASSSAGTTHGGYTF
TGTGCCAGCAGTTCGGCCGGGACAACCCACGGGGGCTACACCTTC